Sequencing of this T cell receptor (beta chain) was carried out in a study of human T cells and chemical hapten exposure (dated by TCRdb to the early 2020s). A note on the overall study: For sensitization, 2% DPC in acetone was applied to a roughly 2 cm by roughly 2 cm area of upper inner arm skin. Throughout the roughly 25-week study period, patients were also given weekly therapeutic DPC doses on the scalp. Patch tests used Finn chambers with 0.01% DPC on the upper back, scored after 6 days by International Contact Dermatitis Research Group standards. Alopecia areata with under or over 50% scalp involvement, alopecia totalis and alopecia universalis were represented in the patient cohort, which was mostly female. Libraries were pooled for sequencing, and per-sample TCR yields varied mainly because of small differences in library volumes within the pool. This study followed changes in the peripheral blood TCR repertoire in vivo during primary and secondary sensitization of alopecia patients to the hapten diphenylcyclopropenone (DPC). Blood was sampled from patients pre-sensitization (week 0) and at 2, 6 and about 24 weeks after DPC sensitization. Blood for TCR sequencing was provided by twenty-nine alopecia patients at one to four time points (pre-sensitization, 2, 6 and 24 weeks).

The sample holds many counts of this clonotype. Its target antigen remains unknown. Base qualities are not at hand, and no much larger clone is one base apart. Overall results and qualifications from the work: Alopecia, a presumed autoimmune disease, was present in all patients, so the immune response of the patients might differ from that of healthy individuals. Patch test score correlated positively with the number of PT1 expanded TCRs, reaching significance at thresholds 8, 16 and 32 but not at 4. After repeated subsampling, changes were observed in the strength of the expansion versus patch-test correlation and in the threshold at which the correlation became significant. Expanded TCRs formed significantly more large CDR3 similarity clusters than pre-sensitization or healthy control sets, consistent with antigen-driven responses. DPC sensitization did not change the number of TCRs with a frequency above 1 in 1000, and there was no evidence of changes in global repertoire structure.

Taken with the paper, the label for time point translates to: patch test 1, 2 weeks after DPC sensitization. The sample's treatment or condition label, in plain terms: therapeutic diphenylcyclopropenone sensitization with weekly scalp DPC. Blood at each patch-test visit was drawn before the patch test was applied. Patients were eligible if aged 18 to 70, diagnosed with alopecia and judged suitable for DPC therapy, and pregnant patients were excluded. Unfractionated whole blood was collected in Tempus Blood RNA tubes, and total RNA was extracted from that blood. Library construction relied on RACE. Sequencer: NextSeq 500. Library preparation attached unique molecular identifiers to individual cDNA molecules for quantitative, reproducible TCR counting. Both TCR alpha and TCR beta chains were sequenced from each blood RNA sample. In the original analysis: A median of around 100,000 TCRs per sample was observed, with a range of 23,224 to 690,600. The Decombinator software suite was used to annotate the V, J and CDR3 of the TCR reads. Every sample was subsampled to the same number of TCRs (28,000) for the PS versus PT1 abundance plots. TCRs were defined as expanded if absent before sensitization and observed at least eight times at the 2-week time point. TCRdb trimmed public reads at Q25 via fastp, called clones via MiXCR and kept in-frame beta chains. Rows are unified per CDR3 protein, each entry keeping the most common DNA and genes. The V and J calls come from TCRdb's annotation, not from the publication. The sample includes some 82,000 distinct CDR3 sequences, with 9.5% to 12% observed a single time. The top ten clones comprise about 4.2% of the sample.

The cysteine opens and the phenylalanine closes a CDR3 of 13 amino acids. The CDR3 DNA has 39 bases and is translated from base 1. V and J are truncated by 6 bases and 10 bases respectively, leaving an intervening sequence of 18 bases. In the germline V gene, CDR1 corresponds to MNHEY and CDR2 to SVGAGI. The clonotype originates from a woman aged 45 to 65 with alopecia areata. Some clones in this sample may be carry-over from other donors' samples. In this chain, TRBV6-5 is recombined with TRBJ1-1; possibly the D gene is TRBD1, per 6 matching bases. The specimen was whole blood, collected in connection with sensitization to the hapten diphenylcyclopropenone (DPC). In nucleotides, the sequence is TGTGCCAGCAGCCAACAGGGATGGGGGAGAGCTTTCTTT. Its translation is CASSQQGWGRAFF.